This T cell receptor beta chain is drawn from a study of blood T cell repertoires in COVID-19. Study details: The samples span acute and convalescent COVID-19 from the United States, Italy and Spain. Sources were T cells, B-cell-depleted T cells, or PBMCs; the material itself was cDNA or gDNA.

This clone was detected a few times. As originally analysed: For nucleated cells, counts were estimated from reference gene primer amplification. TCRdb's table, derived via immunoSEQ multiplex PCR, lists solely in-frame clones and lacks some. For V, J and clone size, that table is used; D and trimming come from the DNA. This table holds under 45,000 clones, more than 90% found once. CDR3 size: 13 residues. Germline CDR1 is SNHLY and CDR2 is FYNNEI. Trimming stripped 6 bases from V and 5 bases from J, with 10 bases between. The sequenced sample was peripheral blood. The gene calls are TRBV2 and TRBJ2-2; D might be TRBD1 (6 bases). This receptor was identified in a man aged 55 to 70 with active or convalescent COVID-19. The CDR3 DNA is TGTGCCAGCAGCTTACAGGGAACCGGGGAGCTGTTTTTT. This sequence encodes CASSLQGTGELFF.